This TCR beta chain was sequenced during a study of T cell repertoires in cytomegalovirus infection. Turning to the study itself: Newly reported HLA-C-restricted and thoroughly characterized HLA-B-restricted CMV epitopes were employed.

Points on this clonotype: Its target is unknown. A much larger clone differs by one base, so this may be a read error.

TCRdb called the reads again in MiXCR, with one record for every CDR3 protein. The sample lists roughly 46,000 distinct CDR3 sequences; about a fifth were seen once. Germline values: CDR1 LGHNA, CDR2 YNFKEQ. The length of the CDR3 is 16 residues. The rearrangement joins TRBV4-2 to TRBJ2-3, with 8 bases lining up with TRBD2. The sequence was obtained from a human donor in good health (CMV status not recorded). Some clones in this sample may be carry-over from other donors' samples. Sample: CD8+ T cells from cultured PBMCs, taken from culture after CMV antigen stimulation. CDR3 DNA: TGTGCCAACAGCCCGTTTGTCGGGGGGGCAGGAGATACGCAGTATTTT. Protein sequence: CANSPFVGGAGDTQYF.